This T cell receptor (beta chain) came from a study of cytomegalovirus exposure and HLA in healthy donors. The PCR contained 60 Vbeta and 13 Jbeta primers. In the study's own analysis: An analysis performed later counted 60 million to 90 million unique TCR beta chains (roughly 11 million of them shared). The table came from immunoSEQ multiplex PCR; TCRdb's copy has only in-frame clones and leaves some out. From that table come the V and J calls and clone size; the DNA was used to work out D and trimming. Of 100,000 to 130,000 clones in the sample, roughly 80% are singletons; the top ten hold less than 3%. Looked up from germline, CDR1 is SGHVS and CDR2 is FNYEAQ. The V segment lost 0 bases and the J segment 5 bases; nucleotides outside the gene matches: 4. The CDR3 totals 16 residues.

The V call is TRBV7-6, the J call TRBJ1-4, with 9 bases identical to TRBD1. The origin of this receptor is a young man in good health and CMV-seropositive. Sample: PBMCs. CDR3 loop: CASSLARDRVNEKLFF. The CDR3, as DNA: TGTGCCAGCAGCTTAGCGCGGGACAGGGTGAATGAAAAACTGTTTTTT.